This passage covers 9 T cell receptor beta chains from one sample sequenced in a study of blood T cells in healthy people across ages (dated by TCRdb to 2015 to 2017). Libraries were built with 5' RACE. The instrument was an Illumina HiSeq 2500. A second PCR of roughly 7 to 11 cycles was performed with a sample-barcoded 5' primer and a J-beta primer mix. TCRdb reanalyzed the raw reads on its own, using fastp at Q25 for trimming and MiXCR for clone calling, and kept in-frame beta chains. CDR3 protein duplicates are merged, each entry listing the most common genes and DNA. The sample has around 800,000 distinct CDR3 sequences on record, around 62% of them singletons. The ten largest clones capture around a quarter of the sample. Source material: blood. The receptors originated from a man between 25 and 39 years old in good health.

The genes are TRBV12-3 or TRBV12-4 and TRBJ2-5; TRBD2 agrees at 8 bases. V lost 8 bases, J lost 7 bases, and 15 bases stayed unmatched. The CDR3 is made up of 15 amino acids. The CDR3 sequence is CASAGGGGPLGTQYF. In DNA, the CDR3 is TGTGCCAGCGCTGGGGGCGGGGGGCCTCTGGGGACCCAGTACTTC.

The gene calls are TRBV4-3 and TRBJ2-1, with D perhaps TRBD1 (6 bases). Trimming left V 5 bases short and J 4 bases short, with 12 bases between. The CDR3 consists of 14 residues. The germline V gene has CDR1 LGHNA and CDR2 YSLEER. CDR3 nucleotides: TGCGCCAGCAGCGGACAGAGAGAATACAATGAGCAGTTCTTC. Translated, it gives CASSGQREYNEQFF.

The V call is TRBV29-1, the J call TRBJ2-7; D call uncertain. The V end lost 6 bases, the J end lost 2 bases, and 8 bases lay between the germline ends. In germline, CDR1 is SQVTM, CDR2 ANQGSEA. This CDR3 is built from 11 residues. The CDR3 reads CSVAEPYEQYF. CDR3 nucleotide sequence: TGCAGCGTCGCCGAGCCCTACGAGCAGTACTTC.

V is TRBV12-3 or TRBV12-4 and J is TRBJ2-5; 12 bases agree with TRBD2. This CDR3 has 18 residues. With 3 bases clipped from V and 0 bases from J, the junction kept 8 bases outside the gene matches. The CDR3 region has the DNA TGTGCCAGCAGTTTGACTAGCGGGAGCCGCCCGTACCAAGAGACCCAGTACTTC. The encoded protein is CASSLTSGSRPYQETQYF.

This clonotype was seen a single time. V usage is TRBV20-1 and J usage is TRBJ2-1; 9 bases map to TRBD1. V lost 3 bases to trimming and J lost 8 bases; unmatched junction nucleotides: 5. Germline values: CDR1 DFQATT, CDR2 SNEGSKA (reference sequence). The CDR3 totals 13 residues. The CDR3 DNA is TGCAGTGCTAGGGGGACAGGGAAGGATGAGCAGTTCTTC. This sequence encodes CSARGTGKDEQFF.

The rearrangement uses TRBV9 and TRBJ2-3, with 7 bases lining up with TRBD2. This CDR3 region has 14 residues. In germline, CDR1 is SGDLS, CDR2 YYNGEE. The junction had 7 bases not matched to a gene; V was cut back by 3 bases and J by 6 bases. The CDR3 loop is CASSGGTTGDTQYF. DNA for the CDR3: TGTGCCAGCAGCGGAGGGACTACCGGCGATACGCAGTATTTT.

The chain recombines TRBV27 with TRBJ2-5; D uncertain. The length of the CDR3 is 13 residues. Per germline, CDR1 MNHEY and CDR2 SMNVEV (reference sequence). The V gene lost 4 bases and the J gene lost 1 base, with 7 bases spanning the gap. This CDR3 is CASSWGTQETQYF. The CDR3 region has the DNA TGTGCCAGCAGTTGGGGAACCCAAGAGACCCAGTACTTC.

The chain links TRBV9 to TRBJ2-1; a weak D match, TRBD2 (5 bases). The CDR3 loop spans 13 amino acids. From germline, CDR1 is SGDLS and CDR2 YYNGEE. Trimming left V 3 bases short and J 4 bases short, with 8 bases between. The CDR3 bases are TGTGCCAGCAGCGACACTAGGTACAATGAGCAGTTCTTC. This gives the protein CASSDTRYNEQFF.

Worth noting for this clonotype: One junction end disagrees with the germline gene, perhaps due to a read error. The genes are TRBV12-3 or TRBV12-4 and TRBJ2-3; weak D call: TRBD2 (6 bases). The CDR3 is made up of 13 amino acids. CDR3 sequence: CASTRGTTDMQYF. The DNA for the CDR3 is TGTGCCAGCACCCGGGGGACCACAGATATGCAGTATTTT.